These 13 T cell receptor beta chains originate from one sample sequenced in a study of blood T cell repertoires in COVID-19. Measured with immunoSEQ multiplex PCR; TCRdb has only the in-frame clones, and not every one. The sample lists about 180,000 clones, over 70% seen once, with approximately 14% in the top ten. The sample was PBMCs or T cells enriched from blood (not recorded which). All receptors come from a man aged 60-69 years who had been exposed to COVID-19.

V and J are TRBV7-3 and TRBJ2-5, with 8 bases matching TRBD2. V lost 8 bases and J lost 4; bases outside the gene matches: 18. The germline gives CDR1 SGHTA, CDR2 FQGTGA. The CDR3 consists of 17 residues. DNA for the CDR3: TGTGCCAGCCGGCCCGGGTTGGGACTAGATCTAATAGAGACCCAGTACTTC. This sequence encodes CASRPGLGLDLIETQYF.

The chain has TRBV7-9 and TRBJ2-1; 10 bases are a match to TRBD2. The CDR3 sequence is 17 residues long. Per the germline V gene, CDR1 is SEHNR and CDR2 is FQNEAQ (reference sequence). V trimming: 2 bases; J trimming: 8 bases; junction bases outside the gene matches: 12. The CDR3 loop reads CASSLLASGSGGDEQFF. DNA for the CDR3: TGTGCCAGCAGCTTATTGGCTAGCGGGAGTGGTGGGGATGAGCAGTTCTTC.

The J gene is TRBJ1-3, the V gene TRBV27; 10 positions agree with TRBD1. The germline V gene has CDR1 MNHEY and CDR2 SMNVEV (reference sequence). The CDR3 is 16 amino acids. Unmatched junction bases numbered 8, after V lost 6 bases and J lost 3 bases. The CDR3 region is CASRLTGTGVGNTIYF. The CDR3 DNA follows: TGTGCCAGCAGACTCACCGGGACAGGGGTTGGAAACACCATATATTTT.

The chain has TRBV4-3 and TRBJ2-3; 11 bases match TRBD1. CDR1 and CDR2 from the germline V gene are LGHNA and YSLEER. With 0 bases clipped from V and 1 base from J, the junction kept 3 bases outside the gene matches. The CDR3 loop spans 17 amino acids. CDR3 loop: CASSQDGTGGGTDTQYF. In nucleotides, the CDR3 is TGCGCCAGCAGCCAAGACGGGACAGGGGGTGGCACAGATACGCAGTATTTT.

The gene calls are TRBV9 and TRBJ1-3; TRBD1 matches 7 bases. V dropped 0 bases and J dropped 4; count of bases not matched to a gene: 4. The length of the CDR3 is 15 residues. The germline CDR1 and CDR2 sequences are SGDLS and YYNGEE. The CDR3 DNA reads TGTGCCAGCAGCGTAGGACAGGGCGGGGGAAACACCATATATTTT. Amino acid sequence: CASSVGQGGGNTIYF.

The chain employs TRBV6-5 and TRBJ2-5, with D perhaps matching TRBD2 (5 bases). CDR1 is MNHEY, CDR2 SVGAGI, per germline. There are 15 residues in the CDR3. Trimming left V 8 bases short and J 5 bases short, with 21 bases between. CDR3 in amino acids: CASRRAVLQVETQYF. DNA for the CDR3: TGTGCCAGCCGGAGAGCGGTTCTTCAAGTGGAGACCCAGTACTTC.

The chain links TRBV6-4 to TRBJ2-1, with 9 bases aligning to TRBD2. The ends lost 7 bases at V and 5 bases at J; junction bases unmatched: 9. This CDR3 spans 15 amino acids. Germline V lookup: CDR1 MRHNA, CDR2 SNTAGT. CDR3 sequence (DNA): TGTGCCAGCAAAAAGGTGGCTAGCGGGGACAATGAGCAGTTCTTC. Its protein is CASKKVASGDNEQFF.

This sequence joins TRBV9 and TRBJ2-7; D not certain. Trimming took 5 bases from V and 5 from J, leaving 11 bases between them. CDR1 is SGDLS and CDR2 is YYNGEE in the germline V gene. CDR3 length: 12 amino acids. The CDR3 sequence is CASSHPRDEQYF. CDR3 DNA: TGTGCCAGCAGTCATCCTCGGGACGAGCAGTACTTC.

The V and J genes are TRBV7-6 and TRBJ2-1; D is unclear. Trimming stripped 1 base from V and 2 bases from J, with 9 bases between. The CDR3 length is 15 residues. Germline CDR1 and CDR2: SGHVS and FNYEAQ. The CDR3 spells CASSLDEIAYNEQFF. Here the CDR3 DNA reads TGTGCCAGCAGCTTAGACGAGATCGCCTACAATGAGCAGTTCTTC.

This clone appeared a single time. The chain uses TRBV2 and TRBJ2-2; 7 nucleotides line up with TRBD2. CDR3 length: 15 residues. V gave up 5 bases and J gave up 1 base; unmatched junction bases: 4. The germline V gene encodes CDR1 SNHLY and CDR2 FYNNEI. Here the CDR3 reads CASSPASGNTGELFF. CDR3 DNA sequence: TGTGCCAGCAGTCCGGCTAGCGGGAACACCGGGGAGCTGTTTTTT.

In its sample, this clone was seen a few times. The V gene is TRBV24-1, the J gene TRBJ1-3; D is undetermined. CDR3 size: 11 residues. V was clipped by 5 bases and J by 7 bases, with 5 bases between them. Germline assignment: CDR1 KGHDR and CDR2 SFDVKD. In DNA, the CDR3 is TGTGCCACCAGTGCTCAGAACACCATATATTTT. Its protein is CATSAQNTIYF.

The chain links TRBV7-2 to TRBJ2-3; possible D gene TRBD1, 6 bases. In germline, CDR1 is SGHTA, CDR2 FQGNSA. Between the trimmed V and J ends, which lost 6 bases and 0 bases, there was a span of 7 bases. This CDR3 is built from 13 residues. The CDR3 DNA sequence: TGTGCCAGCAGGGGACAAAGCACAGATACGCAGTATTTT. It codes for CASRGQSTDTQYF.

The chain is built from TRBV5-4 and TRBJ2-5; no clear D gene. Trimming cost V 6 bases and J 3 bases, with 15 bases left between them. The germline V gene encodes CDR1 SGHNT and CDR2 YYREEE (reference sequence). CDR3 size: 14 residues. The CDR3 is CASTQTPAEETQYF. The CDR3, as DNA: TGTGCCAGCACCCAGACCCCCGCGGAAGAGACCCAGTACTTC.